The text below deals with one T cell receptor (beta chain). This clonotype occurred many times. There is no known antigen for this receptor. The input lacks base qualities; no much larger clone sits a single base away. The sample belongs to a study of T cells in Graves' hyperthyroidism and ophthalmopathy (dated by TCRdb to 2018 to 2020). With regard to the full study: Peripheral blood samples were taken at the time of initial diagnosis, prior to any treatment. The paper describes TCR Vbeta CDR3 sequencing of 135 peripheral blood samples, made up of 40 to 45 ophthalmopathy patients, around 78 hyperthyroidism patients and about 17 progressor patients. For training and testing, the roughly 97 patients in the discovery cohort were randomly divided in a 7:3 ratio. Prospective prediction of ophthalmopathy was tested in an independent validation cohort consisting of fewer than 20 hyperthyroidism patients and around 16 patients who later progressed to ophthalmopathy. To identify distinguishing TCR V-J signatures, a discovery cohort of around 98 patients was used, comprising roughly 45 with Graves' ophthalmopathy and some 57 with stable Graves' hyperthyroidism. Once sampling was done, hyperthyroidism patients were given methimazole at a starting dose of 30 mg daily, whereas ophthalmopathy patients were given high-dose intravenous methylprednisolone. In about six Graves' hyperthyroidism patients, the study also compared T-cell repertoires from thyroid tissue with T-cell repertoires from blood. General study outcomes and caveats: During validation, the model predicted progression to ophthalmopathy a median of roughly six months ahead of onset, with just under 71% sensitivity and 72% to 85% specificity. Most expanded thyroid clonotypes (frequency above 0.001) were also found in blood, which suggests that blood repertoires may mirror thyroid immune responses. A 13 V-J signature model separated ophthalmopathy from stable hyperthyroidism, with around 88% sensitivity and 81.08% specificity in cross-validation and 80%/75% in testing. No statistical method was used to fix the sample size in advance, and group allocation was not hidden from the investigators.

Amplification of TCR beta CDR3 regions was carried out from RNA transcripts. A first-round RT-PCR of the TCR CDR3 used the HTBI primer set with the Qiagen OneStep RT-PCR kit. A second multiplex PCR round built the libraries, followed by size selection and purification. Sequencing of the libraries was done on an Illumina HiSeq2000 using paired-end 100 bp reads. The original pipeline was this. SOAPnuke was used to process the raw data, throwing out any read that contained adapters or uncalled bases, had a mean Phred below 15, or lacked an exact constant-primer or identifier match. High-quality paired reads were merged with COPE v1.2.5, and unique nucleotide sequences were defined as clonotypes. MiTCR v1.1 was used to align clonotypes to the IMGT TRBV, TRBD and TRBJ reference segments. The analysis was restricted to V-J combinations with a frequency above 0.0001, which together covered roughly 99% of the repertoires. A TCS score was defined as the ratio between F50 (clonal expansion) and ExV (chaos), using BLOSUM62-based TCRdist between CDR3 peptides within each V-J. Welch's t-statistics and random forest reduced 450 to 600 V-J features to roughly 13, which were used in a naive Bayes classifier (R e1071). The Morisita-Horn index was used to measure how similar the thyroid and blood repertoires were. TCRdb trimmed the raw reads at Q25, called clones with MiXCR and kept productive beta chains. Every distinct CDR3 protein forms one entry, paired with its most common genes and DNA. These V and J calls are TCRdb output, not the study's own analysis. The sample table contains 95,000 to 110,000 distinct CDR3 sequences; only one count was recorded for approximately 50% of them. The ten largest clones add up to approximately 25% of the sample.

Stable Graves' hyperthyroidism was defined as the absence of progression to ophthalmopathy over 18 months of follow-up. Hyperthyroidism patients were aged 18 to 65 years and newly diagnosed, with disease duration of less than 2 months. The study excluded patients with uncontrolled infections, other autoimmune diseases, pregnancy or lactation. Diagnoses were established on the basis of clinical symptoms, serum thyroxine and TRAb, thyroid ultrasound, and orbital computed tomography. Ficoll-Paque density gradient centrifugation was used to isolate PBMCs from about 10 ml of fresh peripheral blood. Total RNA was extracted with Trizol reagent, and quality was checked on an Agilent 2100 Bioanalyzer. This sequence was found in a man in his forties with Graves' hyperthyroidism. The sequencing input was blood.

The sequenced DNA: TGTGCCAGCAGCTGGATAGCGATGAACACTGAAGCTTTCTTT. Its protein product is CASSWIAMNTEAFF. The rearranged chain carries TRBV5-6 and TRBJ1-1; the D gene cannot be resolved reliably. V is clipped by 3 bases and J by 0 bases, and the sequence between their germline boundaries is 9 bases long. Spanning cysteine to phenylalanine, the CDR3 consists of 14 amino acids. CDR3 DNA only is kept here, 42 bases in frame from base 1. Reading the germline V gene gives CDR1 SGHDT and CDR2 YYEEEE.